A single sample is the source of the 2 T cell receptor beta chains below, sequenced in a study of shared T cell receptors in the human thymus. Only in-frame clones appear in the TCRdb table, and some are missing; sequencing was by immunoSEQ multiplex PCR. The sample comprises 500,000 to 850,000 clones, about 89% of which are singletons, and under 0.01% rests with the top ten. These same data were also listed under a study on human thymus T cells.

Material: thymocytes. The receptors here all came from a boy under three years old with a congenital heart defect.

This chain links TRBV6-4 with TRBJ1-2, with a possible D match to TRBD1 (5 bases). With 6 bases removed from V and 5 bases from J, the gap between germline ends came to 16 bases. This CDR3 spans 14 amino acids. CDR1 MRHNA and CDR2 SNTAGT come from the germline V gene. As DNA, the CDR3 is TGTGCCAGCAGCCCAACGGGGGGTGGATATGGCTACACCTTC. Residues: CASSPTGGGYGYTF.

This chain links TRBV9 with TRBJ1-1; TRBD1 might be the D (6 bases). This CDR3 has 16 amino acids. V was trimmed by 3 bases and J by 1 base, leaving 16 bases between them. Germline lookup yields CDR1 SGDLS and CDR2 YYNGEE. CDR3 nucleotides: TGTGCCAGCAGCGCTTGGCCGGGACAAAAGAACACTGAAGCTTTCTTT. Its translation: CASSAWPGQKNTEAFF.